A selection of T cell receptor beta chains follows, all from one sample in a study of response to subunit inactivated influenza vaccine. TCRdb analysed the RT-PCR reads with MiXCR anew, one entry per CDR3 protein. The profile shows around 850,000 distinct CDR3 sequences, 18% of them singletons. The source was PBMCs from blood, collected around 5 days after vaccination. These receptors all stem from a man aged 50-59 years who received an inactivated influenza vaccine. Both conserved end residues are part of each CDR3. A D gene is named only where the DNA matches it firmly. Size is omitted from some rows. Given values are once, few, many or a class for expanded clones.

CDR3 protein	CDR3 DNA	clone size	V gene	J gene	CDR3 length	D gene
CATQGSYNEQFF	TGTGCCACACAGGGCTCCTACAATGAGCAGTTCTTC	.	TRBV10-3	TRBJ2-1	12	.
CASTLTRDRGVKLFF	TGTGCCAGCACACTAACCCGGGACAGGGGGGTAAAACTGTTTTTT	few	TRBV12-3/TRBV12-4	TRBJ1-4	15	TRBD1
CASSEGAVSYTF	TGTGCCAGCAGCGAGGGGGCAGTTAGCTACACCTTC	.	TRBV12-3/TRBV12-4	TRBJ1-2	12	TRBD1
CATSDDRVSEQFF	TGTGCCACCAGTGATGACAGGGTTAGTGAGCAGTTCTTC	many	TRBV24-1	TRBJ2-1	13	TRBD1
CSASGQPPAQHF	TGCAGTGCTAGTGGACAGCCTCCCGCCCAGCATTTT	many	TRBV20-1	TRBJ1-5	12	.
CASSQEAGYQETQYF	TGCGCCAGCAGCCAAGAAGCAGGGTACCAAGAGACCCAGTACTTC	.	TRBV4-1	TRBJ2-5	15	.
CASSLARAGANVLTF	TGTGCCAGCAGCTTAGCCAGGGCTGGGGCCAACGTCCTGACTTTC	few	TRBV7-9	TRBJ2-6	15	.
CATAGTGHSGANVLTF	TGTGCCACCGCCGGGACAGGGCACTCTGGGGCCAACGTCCTGACTTTC	many	TRBV24-1	TRBJ2-6	16	TRBD1
CASRHTYGYTF	TGTGCCAGCAGGCACACCTATGGCTACACCTTC	.	TRBV6-2/TRBV6-3	TRBJ1-2	11	.
CASSLDSRASGGLSYEQYF	TGTGCCAGCAGCTTAGATTCCCGGGCTAGCGGGGGGTTATCCTACGAGCAGTACTTC	.	TRBV11-2	TRBJ2-7	19	TRBD2
CASSYLSGGEQFF	TGTGCCAGCAGCTATCTTTCAGGGGGTGAGCAGTTCTTC	few	TRBV3-1	TRBJ2-1	13	TRBD1
CASSKPGLAGTNTGELFF	TGTGCCAGCAGTAAACCGGGACTAGCGGGGACGAACACCGGGGAGCTGTTTTTT	.	TRBV6-5	TRBJ2-2	18	TRBD2
CATSRGLEETQYF	TGTGCCACCAGCAGAGGACTGGAAGAGACCCAGTACTTC	.	TRBV15	TRBJ2-5	13	.
CASSDRLAEDYEQYF	TGTGCCAGCAGTGACAGACTAGCGGAAGATTACGAGCAGTACTTC	.	TRBV25-1	TRBJ2-7	15	TRBD2
CASLSGTSTDTQYF	TGCGCCAGCCTCAGCGGAACTAGCACAGATACGCAGTATTTT	.	TRBV5-1	TRBJ2-3	14	.
CSVAAGGPYNEQFF	TGCAGCGTTGCTGCGGGAGGGCCCTACAATGAGCAGTTCTTC	.	TRBV29-1	TRBJ2-1	14	TRBD2
CASSPTGGILTGELFF	TGTGCCAGCAGCCCGACAGGCGGCATCCTCACCGGGGAGCTGTTTTTT	few	TRBV9	TRBJ2-2	16	.
CASSLGGKLFF	TGTGCCAGCAGTTTGGGGGGAAAACTGTTTTTT	.	TRBV12-3/TRBV12-4	TRBJ1-4	11	.
CASSAYPRGMYEQYF	TGTGCCAGCAGCGCCTACCCCCGGGGTATGTACGAGCAGTACTTC	.	TRBV28	TRBJ2-7	15	.
CSARLGQGYGYTF	TGCAGTGCTAGACTGGGACAGGGCTATGGCTACACCTTC	few	TRBV20-1	TRBJ1-2	13	TRBD1
CSERTGNTDTQYF	TGCAGTGAGCGGACAGGAAACACAGATACGCAGTATTTT	.	TRBV20-1	TRBJ2-3	13	TRBD1
CASSFGLSIHEQYF	TGTGCCAGCAGTTTTGGATTGTCCATCCACGAGCAGTACTTC	.	TRBV27	TRBJ2-7	14	.
CASSQLAGFDQPQHF	TGCGCCAGCAGCCAATTAGCAGGGTTCGATCAGCCCCAGCATTTT	.	TRBV4-3	TRBJ1-5	15	.
CAISDHKTGLAKNIQYF	TGTGCCATCAGTGACCACAAGACAGGGCTAGCCAAAAACATTCAGTACTTC	.	TRBV10-3	TRBJ2-4	17	TRBD1